The 25 T cell receptor beta chains reported below all come from one sample, sequenced in a study of cytomegalovirus exposure and HLA in healthy donors. Measured with immunoSEQ multiplex PCR; TCRdb has only the in-frame clones, and not every one. The table has under 250,000 clones, approximately 82% seen once. The specimen sequenced was PBMCs. These receptors were obtained from a woman between 18 and 30 years old in good health and CMV-seronegative.

The sample holds one count of this clone. This chain links TRBV7-2 with TRBJ1-2; weak D call: TRBD1 (5 bases). Germline lookup yields CDR1 SGHTA and CDR2 FQGNSA. V shed 5 bases and J shed 8 bases, with 21 bases lying between them. The CDR3 spans 15 residues. CDR3 protein: CASSPPQGTGGGYTF. In nucleotides, the CDR3 is TGTGCCAGCAGCCCTCCCCAGGGAACGGGGGGAGGCTACACCTTC.

The chain combines TRBV5-1 with TRBJ2-1, with D perhaps being TRBD1 or TRBD2 (5 bases each). Trimming shortened V by 3 bases and J by 15 bases, and 16 bases separated the two germline ends. Germline V gene lookup returns CDR1 SGHRS and CDR2 YFSETQ. The CDR3 has 12 residues. The CDR3 DNA reads TGCGCCAGCAGCTACCCGGGGACGTCATGGTTCTTC. Translation: CASSYPGTSWFF.

The chain employs TRBV7-9 and TRBJ2-2; D remains unclear. Trimming removed 2 bases at V and 3 bases at J, with 7 bases between. Looked up from germline, CDR1 is SEHNR and CDR2 is FQNEAQ (reference sequence). The CDR3 loop spans 14 amino acids. The CDR3 DNA reads TGTGCCAGCAGCTTACTCAGCGACACCGGGGAGCTGTTTTTT. This translates into CASSLLSDTGELFF.

The chain uses TRBV5-6 and TRBJ1-4; the D is unclear. CDR3 length equals 14 residues. Trimming pared 2 bases from V and 1 base from J, leaving 6 bases between. Germline lookup yields CDR1 SGHDT and CDR2 YYEEEE. CDR3 DNA: TGTGCCAGCAGCTTACGGAAAACTAATGAAAAACTGTTTTTT. It yields the protein CASSLRKTNEKLFF.

This clone was detected only a few times. The J gene is TRBJ1-2, the V gene TRBV27; TRBD1 matches at 9 bases. The CDR3 sequence is 14 residues long. The trim removed 6 bases at V and 4 bases at J, leaving 6 bases unmatched. Per germline, CDR1 MNHEY and CDR2 SMNVEV (reference sequence). CDR3 sequence (DNA): TGTGCCAGCAGCCGGGGACAGGGCTCCTATGGCTACACCTTC. It encodes CASSRGQGSYGYTF.

The V call is TRBV6-5, the J call TRBJ1-6; D may be TRBD1 (5 bases). Germline V gene data show CDR1 as MNHEY and CDR2 as SVGAGI. V was pared by 5 bases and J by 6 bases, with 11 bases between. The CDR3 has 14 amino acids. As DNA, the CDR3 is TGTGCCAGCAGTCTGGGGGTAGGTAATTCACCCCTCCACTTT. Protein sequence: CASSLGVGNSPLHF.

The genes are TRBV2 and TRBJ1-1; D unresolved. The length of the CDR3 is 12 residues. Germline V gene sequence: CDR1 SNHLY, CDR2 FYNNEI. Deletions cut 7 bases from V and 6 bases from J, with 12 bases between. CDR3 DNA sequence: TGTGCCAGCAATTTGTATAGTTCTGAAGCTTTCTTT. Translating it yields CASNLYSSEAFF.

This clone was seen just once. The chain uses TRBV27 and TRBJ2-2; 9 bases align to TRBD1. V was pared by 0 bases and J by 3 bases, with 8 bases of the junction left unmatched. CDR3 length equals 18 residues. Per germline, CDR1 MNHEY and CDR2 SMNVEV (reference sequence). CDR3 sequence reads: CASSLSSLRTGDTGELFF. In nucleotides, the CDR3 is TGTGCCAGCAGTTTATCATCCCTCCGGACAGGGGACACCGGGGAGCTGTTTTTT.

The chain combines TRBV28 with TRBJ2-7, with 8 bases lining up with TRBD2. This CDR3 region has 15 residues. With 3 bases clipped from V and 9 bases from J, the junction kept 13 bases outside the gene matches. Germline CDR1 and CDR2: MDHEN and SYDVKM. The chain's CDR3 is CASSFIAGGQPGQYF. CDR3 in DNA: TGTGCCAGCAGTTTTATCGCGGGAGGCCAACCAGGGCAGTACTTC.

The chain employs TRBV1 and TRBJ2-1; the listed D gene, TRBD2, was not tested against the DNA. TRBV1 is a pseudogene segment. The CDR3 runs 17 residues. The CDR3 sequence: CTSSQYQTSGGYNEQFF. DNA of the CDR3: TGCACCAGCAGCCAATACCAAACTAGCGGGGGTTACAATGAGCAGTTCTTC.

The rearrangement joins TRBV4-1 to TRBJ1-1; no definite D call. V shed 1 base and J shed 1 base, with 16 bases lying between them. Germline CDR1 is MGHRA and CDR2 is YSYEKL. The CDR3 length is 17 residues. In nucleotides, the CDR3 is TGCGCCAGCAGCCAAGCGACGGCAGCCCAACCGAACACTGAAGCTTTCTTT. Amino acids: CASSQATAAQPNTEAFF.

This chain connects TRBV11-2 to TRBJ2-7, with TRBD2 identical over 11 bases. Germline CDR1 SGHAT, CDR2 FQNNGV. V was pared by 7 bases and J by 5 bases, with 13 bases of the junction left unmatched. The CDR3 loop spans 16 amino acids. The DNA for the CDR3 is TGTGCCAGCATCCGATCACCGGGACTAGCGGACCACGAGCAGTACTTC. This gives the protein CASIRSPGLADHEQYF.

This clone was found a few times. This sequence joins TRBV6-6 and TRBJ1-5; tentatively, D is TRBD1 (5 bases). Trimming cost V 0 bases and J 6 bases, with 9 bases left between them. The CDR3 loop spans 14 amino acids. Per germline, CDR1 MNHNY and CDR2 SVGAGI (reference sequence). Here the CDR3 DNA reads TGTGCCAGCAGTTACTCGGGGGAGAGTCAGCCCCAGCATTTT. Protein product: CASSYSGESQPQHF.

Here the CDR3 reads CASSLGVANEQFF. In DNA form, the CDR3 reads TGTGCCAGCAGCTTGGGGGTAGCCAATGAGCAGTTCTTC. The chain has TRBV5-4 and TRBJ2-1; D remains unclear. The CDR3 has 13 residues. V lost 0 bases and J lost 6, with 7 bases in between. Per the germline V gene, CDR1 is SGHNT and CDR2 is YYREEE (reference sequence).

As regards this clone: Other DNA sequences in the sample encode the same CDR3. The V gene is TRBV30, the J gene TRBJ2-7; either TRBD1 or TRBD2 may supply D (6 bases each). The germline V gene encodes CDR1 GTSNPN and CDR2 SVGIG (reference sequence). Trimming cost V 0 bases and J 6 bases, with 9 bases left between them. The length of the CDR3 is 12 residues. The CDR3 nucleotides are TGTGCCTGGAGTGTACGGGGGCGCGAGCAGTACTTC. Residues: CAWSVRGREQYF.

In its sample, this clone was seen once. This chain joins TRBV7-8 and TRBJ2-7; no reliable D call. The CDR3 has 12 amino acids. Trimming removed 1 base from V and 5 bases from J, with 6 bases in between. Germline V CDR1 and CDR2: SGHVS, FQNEAQ. The CDR3 sequence: CASSLVGHEQYF. The CDR3 coding sequence is TGTGCCAGCAGCTTAGTAGGCCACGAGCAGTACTTC.

This sequence joins TRBV5-4 and TRBJ2-5; TRBD2 matches at 7 bases. The V segment lost 4 bases and the J segment 5 bases; nucleotides outside the gene matches: 2. Germline V gene sequence: CDR1 SGHNT, CDR2 YYREEE (reference sequence). This CDR3 is built from 12 residues. CDR3 coding DNA: TGTGCCAGCAGCCCACTAGCGGAGACCCAGTACTTC. Translation: CASSPLAETQYF.

The rearrangement joins TRBV28 to TRBJ2-7, with D tentatively TRBD1 (5 bases). Trimming stripped 3 bases from V and 1 base from J, with 16 bases between. The CDR3 is 16 amino acids. Germline values: CDR1 MDHEN, CDR2 SYDVKM. DNA of the CDR3: TGTGCCAGCAGTTTCGGGTACGACAGCCAGTCCTACGAGCAGTACTTC. It is translated as CASSFGYDSQSYEQYF.

This clone is a singleton in its sample. Here the CDR3 reads CASSPRPDSYEQYF. As DNA, the CDR3 is TGTGCCAGCAGTCCCCGGCCAGATTCCTACGAGCAGTACTTC. J is TRBJ2-7 and V is TRBV27; D ambiguous. V was pared by 5 bases and J by 1 base, with 12 bases between. CDR3 length: 14 residues. CDR1 MNHEY and CDR2 SMNVEV come from the germline V gene (reference sequence).

The chain recombines TRBV30 with TRBJ2-3; TRBD1 matches 12 bases. The CDR3 consists of 19 residues. V trimming: 4 bases; J trimming: 0 bases; junction bases outside the gene matches: 14. The germline CDR1 and CDR2 sequences are GTSNPN and SVGIG (reference sequence). CDR3 coding DNA: TGTGCCTGGAACCTCGGGACAGGGGGCGACTTATCTAGCACAGATACGCAGTATTTT. Protein product: CAWNLGTGGDLSSTDTQYF.

V is TRBV6-1 and J is TRBJ2-1, with D perhaps TRBD1 (6 bases). The V end lost 7 bases, the J end lost 1 base, and 11 bases lay between the germline ends. The length of the CDR3 is 14 residues. Per germline, CDR1 MNHNS and CDR2 SASEGT. This CDR3 is CASTRQGSYNEQFF. CDR3 DNA: TGTGCCAGCACAAGGCAGGGGTCCTACAATGAGCAGTTCTTC.

The DNA of the CDR3 is TGTGCCAGCAGAGACGAGGGGGCGCGCACTGAAGCTTTCTTT. Encoded protein: CASRDEGARTEAFF. J is TRBJ1-1 and V is TRBV6-1; 7 nucleotides agree with TRBD1. CDR1 MNHNS and CDR2 SASEGT come from the germline V gene. The CDR3 is 14 amino acids. The ends lost 6 bases at V and 4 bases at J; junction bases unmatched: 8.

The V and J genes are TRBV6-5 and TRBJ2-3, with D uncertain. Germline CDR1 is MNHEY and CDR2 is SVGAGI. Trimming cost V 2 bases and J 1 base, with 1 base left between them. This CDR3 has 12 residues. The CDR3 loop is CASSYGTDTQYF. For the CDR3, the DNA is TGTGCCAGCAGTTACGGCACAGATACGCAGTATTTT.

V gene TRBV2 combines with J gene TRBJ1-1, with D perhaps matching TRBD1 (6 bases). Germline CDR1 SNHLY, CDR2 FYNNEI. The CDR3 totals 12 residues. V was shortened by 6 bases and J by 2 bases, with 7 bases between the two germline ends. The chain's CDR3 is CASRDSNTEAFF. In DNA form, the CDR3 reads TGTGCCAGCAGGGACAGTAACACTGAAGCTTTCTTT. Together with reference TRBV2 and TRBJ1-1, the CDR3 gives the full variable domain: EPEVTQTPSHQVTQMGQEVILRCVPISNHLYFYWYRQILGQKVEFLVSFYNNEISEKSEIFDDQFSVERPDGSNFTLKIRSTKLEDSAMYFCASRDSNTEAFFGQGTRLTVV.

The chain couples TRBV4-2 to TRBJ2-1; the match to TRBD1 covers 9 bases. With 0 bases clipped from V and 16 bases from J, the junction kept 7 bases outside the gene matches. The germline V gene has CDR1 LGHNA and CDR2 YNFKEQ. The CDR3 totals 13 residues. CDR3: CASSQDRQGEVFF. The CDR3 bases are TGTGCCAGCAGCCAAGATAGACAGGGGGAAGTCTTCTTC.